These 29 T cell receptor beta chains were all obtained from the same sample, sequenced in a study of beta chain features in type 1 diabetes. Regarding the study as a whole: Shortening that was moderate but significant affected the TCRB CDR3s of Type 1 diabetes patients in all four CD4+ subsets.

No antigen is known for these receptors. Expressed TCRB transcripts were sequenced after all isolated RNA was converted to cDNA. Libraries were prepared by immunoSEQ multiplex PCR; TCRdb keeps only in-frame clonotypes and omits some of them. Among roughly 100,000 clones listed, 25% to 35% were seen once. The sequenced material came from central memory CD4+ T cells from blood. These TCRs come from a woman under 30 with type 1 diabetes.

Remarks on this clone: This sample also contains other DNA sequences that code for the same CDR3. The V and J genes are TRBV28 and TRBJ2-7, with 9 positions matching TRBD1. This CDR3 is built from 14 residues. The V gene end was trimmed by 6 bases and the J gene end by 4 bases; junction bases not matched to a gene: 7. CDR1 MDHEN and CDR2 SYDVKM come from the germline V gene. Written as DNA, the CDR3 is TGTGCCAGCAGCTCGGACAGGGGAGGATACGAGCAGTACTTC. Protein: CASSSDRGGYEQYF.

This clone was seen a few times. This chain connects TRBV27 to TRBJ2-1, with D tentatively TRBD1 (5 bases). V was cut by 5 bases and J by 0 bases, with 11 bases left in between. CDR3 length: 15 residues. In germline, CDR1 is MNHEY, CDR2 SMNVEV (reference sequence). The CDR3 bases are TGTGCCAGCAGTCGACAGTTGAGCTCCTACAATGAGCAGTTCTTC. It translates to CASSRQLSSYNEQFF.

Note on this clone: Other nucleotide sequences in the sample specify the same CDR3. As DNA, the CDR3 is TGCGCCAGCAGCTTGGGACAGGCAGCCTACGAGCAGTACTTC. Residues: CASSLGQAAYEQYF. The genes are TRBV5-1 and TRBJ2-7; a possible D gene is TRBD1 (6 bases). CDR1 is SGHRS, CDR2 YFSETQ, per germline. CDR3 size: 14 residues. The V end lost 0 bases, the J end lost 2 bases, and 9 bases lay between the germline ends.

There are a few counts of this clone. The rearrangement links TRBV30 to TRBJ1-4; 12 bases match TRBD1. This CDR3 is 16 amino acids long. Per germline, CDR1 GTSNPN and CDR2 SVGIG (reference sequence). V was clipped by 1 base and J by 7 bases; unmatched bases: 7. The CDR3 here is CAWSEGQGAPGEKLFF. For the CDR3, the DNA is TGTGCCTGGAGTGAGGGACAGGGGGCACCCGGTGAAAAACTGTTTTTT.

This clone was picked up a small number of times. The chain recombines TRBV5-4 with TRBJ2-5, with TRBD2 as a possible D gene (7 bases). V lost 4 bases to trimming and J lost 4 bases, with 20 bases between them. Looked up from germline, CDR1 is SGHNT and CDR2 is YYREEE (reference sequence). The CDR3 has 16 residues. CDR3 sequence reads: CASSPGGGAVGETQYF. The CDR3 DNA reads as TGTGCCAGCAGCCCGGGGGGCGGTGCGGTTGGAGAGACCCAGTACTTC. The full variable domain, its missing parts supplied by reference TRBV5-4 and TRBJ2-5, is ETGVTQSPTHLIKTRGQQVTLRCSSQSGHNTVSWYQQALGQGPQFIFQYYREEENGRGNFPPRFSGLQFPNYSSELNVNALELDDSALYLCASSPGGGAVGETQYFGPGTRLLVL.

In DNA form, the CDR3 reads TGTGCCAGCAGCCTCGGACTAGCGGGAGTCAAGCACAATGAGCAGTTCTTC. Translating it yields CASSLGLAGVKHNEQFF. The chain has TRBV9 and TRBJ2-1; 13 bases line up with TRBD2. Per the germline V gene, CDR1 is SGDLS and CDR2 is YYNGEE. This CDR3 has 17 amino acids. Trimming cost V 4 bases and J 5 bases; bases outside gene matches: 9.

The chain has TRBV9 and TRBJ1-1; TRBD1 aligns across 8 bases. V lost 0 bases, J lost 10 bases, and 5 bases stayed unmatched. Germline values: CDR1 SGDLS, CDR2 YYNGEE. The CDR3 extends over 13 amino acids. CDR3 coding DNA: TGTGCCAGCAGCGTAGGGACAGGGCCCGGAGCTTTCTTT. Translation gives CASSVGTGPGAFF.

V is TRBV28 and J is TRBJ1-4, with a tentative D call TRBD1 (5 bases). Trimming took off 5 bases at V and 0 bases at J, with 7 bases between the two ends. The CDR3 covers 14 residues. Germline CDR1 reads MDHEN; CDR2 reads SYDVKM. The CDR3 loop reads CASSPGATNEKLFF. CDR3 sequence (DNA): TGTGCCAGCAGTCCGGGGGCAACTAATGAAAAACTGTTTTTT.

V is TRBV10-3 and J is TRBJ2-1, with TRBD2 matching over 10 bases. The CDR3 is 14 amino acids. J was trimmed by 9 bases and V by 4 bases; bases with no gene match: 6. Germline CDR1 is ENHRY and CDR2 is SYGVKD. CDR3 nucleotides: TGTGCCATCAGTGGGGGACTAGCGATAGGTGAGCAGTTCTTC. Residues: CAISGGLAIGEQFF.

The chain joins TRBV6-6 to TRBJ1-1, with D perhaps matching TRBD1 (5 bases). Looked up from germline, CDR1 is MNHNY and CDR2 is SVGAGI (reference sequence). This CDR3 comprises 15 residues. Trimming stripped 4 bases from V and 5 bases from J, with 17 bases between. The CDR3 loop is CASSSEGHGGTEAFF. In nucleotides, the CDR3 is TGTGCCAGCAGTTCGGAGGGGCACGGGGGAACTGAAGCTTTCTTT.

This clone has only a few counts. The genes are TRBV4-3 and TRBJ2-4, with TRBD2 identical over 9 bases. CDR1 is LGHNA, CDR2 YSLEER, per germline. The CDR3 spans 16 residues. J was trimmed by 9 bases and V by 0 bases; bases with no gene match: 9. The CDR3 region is CASSQDRASGKGIQYF. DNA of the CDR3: TGCGCCAGCAGCCAAGATCGGGCTAGCGGGAAAGGCATTCAGTACTTC.

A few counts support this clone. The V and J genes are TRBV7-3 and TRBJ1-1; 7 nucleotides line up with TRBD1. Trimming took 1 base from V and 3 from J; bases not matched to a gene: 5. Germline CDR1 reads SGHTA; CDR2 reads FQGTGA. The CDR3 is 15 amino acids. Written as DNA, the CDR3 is TGTGCCAGCAGCTTAAGCGAGGGGGCATACACTGAAGCTTTCTTT. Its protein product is CASSLSEGAYTEAFF.

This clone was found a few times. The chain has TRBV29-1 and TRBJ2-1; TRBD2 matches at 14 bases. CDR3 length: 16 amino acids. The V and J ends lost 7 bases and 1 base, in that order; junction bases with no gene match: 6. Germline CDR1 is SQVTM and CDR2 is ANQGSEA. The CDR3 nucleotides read TGCAGCGGTGACAGACTAGCGGGAGGGTCCTACAATGAGCAGTTCTTC. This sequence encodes CSGDRLAGGSYNEQFF.

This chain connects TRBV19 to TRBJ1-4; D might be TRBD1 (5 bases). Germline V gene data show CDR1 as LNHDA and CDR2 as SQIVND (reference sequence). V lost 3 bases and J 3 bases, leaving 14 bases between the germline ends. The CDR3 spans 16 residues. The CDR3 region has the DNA TGTGCCAGTAGTATGGTTGGGGCAAGCGCTAATGAAAAACTGTTTTTT. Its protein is CASSMVGASANEKLFF.

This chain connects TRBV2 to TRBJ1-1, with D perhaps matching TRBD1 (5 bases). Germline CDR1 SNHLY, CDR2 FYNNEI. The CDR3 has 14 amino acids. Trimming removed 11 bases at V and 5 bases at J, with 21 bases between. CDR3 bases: TGTGCCGGAACAATTGCGGGGGGAGTAACTGAAGCTTTCTTT. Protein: CAGTIAGGVTEAFF.

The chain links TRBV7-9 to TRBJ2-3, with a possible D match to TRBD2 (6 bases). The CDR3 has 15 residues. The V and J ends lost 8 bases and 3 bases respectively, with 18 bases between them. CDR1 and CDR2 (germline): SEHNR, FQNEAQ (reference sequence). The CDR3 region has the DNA TGTGCCAGCCATACAGTAGCGGACCAAACAGATACGCAGTATTTT. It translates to CASHTVADQTDTQYF. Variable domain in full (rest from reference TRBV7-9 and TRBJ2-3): DTGVSQNPRHKITKRGQNVTFRCDPISEHNRLYWYRQTLGQGPEFLTYFQNEAQLEKSRLLSDRFSAERPKGSFSTLEIQRTEQGDSAMYLCASHTVADQTDTQYFGPGTRLTVL.

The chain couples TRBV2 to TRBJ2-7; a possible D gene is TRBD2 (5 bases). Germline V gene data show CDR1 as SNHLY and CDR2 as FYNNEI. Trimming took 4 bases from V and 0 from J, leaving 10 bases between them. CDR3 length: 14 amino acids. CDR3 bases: TGTGCCAGCAGTGCGTCCGGGGTCTCCTACGAGCAGTACTTC. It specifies CASSASGVSYEQYF.

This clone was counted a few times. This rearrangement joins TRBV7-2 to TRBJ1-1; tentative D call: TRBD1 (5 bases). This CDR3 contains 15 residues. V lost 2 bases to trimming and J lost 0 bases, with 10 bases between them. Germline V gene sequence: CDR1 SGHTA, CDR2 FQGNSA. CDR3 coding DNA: TGTGCCAGCAGCTTATCTGCAGGGCTGAACACTGAAGCTTTCTTT. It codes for CASSLSAGLNTEAFF.

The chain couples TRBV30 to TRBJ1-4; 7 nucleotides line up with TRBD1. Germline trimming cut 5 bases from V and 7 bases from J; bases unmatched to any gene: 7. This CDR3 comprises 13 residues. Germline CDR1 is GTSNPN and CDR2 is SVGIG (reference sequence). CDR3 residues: CAWVGQYSEKLFF. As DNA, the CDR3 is TGTGCCTGGGTGGGACAGTATAGTGAAAAACTGTTTTTT.

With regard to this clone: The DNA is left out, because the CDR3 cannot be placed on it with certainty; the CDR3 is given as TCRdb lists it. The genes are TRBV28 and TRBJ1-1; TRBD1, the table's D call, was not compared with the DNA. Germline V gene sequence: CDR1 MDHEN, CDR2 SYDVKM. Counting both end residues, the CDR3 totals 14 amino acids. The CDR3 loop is CASSSSTGGVEAFF.

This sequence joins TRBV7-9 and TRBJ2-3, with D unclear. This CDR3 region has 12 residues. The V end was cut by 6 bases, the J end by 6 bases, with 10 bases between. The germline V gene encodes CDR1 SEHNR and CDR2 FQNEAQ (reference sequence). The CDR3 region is CASRGAVDTQYF. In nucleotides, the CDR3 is TGTGCCAGCAGAGGAGCTGTTGATACGCAGTATTTT.

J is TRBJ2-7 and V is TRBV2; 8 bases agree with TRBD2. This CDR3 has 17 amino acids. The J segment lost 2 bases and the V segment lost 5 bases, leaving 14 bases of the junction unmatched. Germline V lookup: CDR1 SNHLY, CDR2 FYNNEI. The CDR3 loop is CASSNWGVAGLAYEQYF. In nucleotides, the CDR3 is TGTGCCAGCAGTAACTGGGGGGTAGCGGGGCTCGCCTACGAGCAGTACTTC.

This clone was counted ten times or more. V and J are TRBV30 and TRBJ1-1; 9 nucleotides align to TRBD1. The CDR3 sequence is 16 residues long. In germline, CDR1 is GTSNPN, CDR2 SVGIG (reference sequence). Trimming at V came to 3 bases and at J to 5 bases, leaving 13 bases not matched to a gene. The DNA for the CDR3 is TGTGCCTGGAGAGGAGTGTCCGGGACAGGGAGTACTGAAGCTTTCTTT. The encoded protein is CAWRGVSGTGSTEAFF.

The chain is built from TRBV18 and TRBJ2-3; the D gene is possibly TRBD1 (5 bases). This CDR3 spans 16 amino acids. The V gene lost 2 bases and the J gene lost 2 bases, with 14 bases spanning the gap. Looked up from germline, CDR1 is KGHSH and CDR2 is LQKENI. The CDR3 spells CASSPKGTGYTDTQYF. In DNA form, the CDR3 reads TGTGCCAGCTCACCAAAGGGTACAGGATACACAGATACGCAGTATTTT.

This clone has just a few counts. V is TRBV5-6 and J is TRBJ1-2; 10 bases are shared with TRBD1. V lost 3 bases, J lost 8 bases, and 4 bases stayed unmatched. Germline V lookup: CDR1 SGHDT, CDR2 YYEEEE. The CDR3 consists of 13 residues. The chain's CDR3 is CASSWTGGSGYTF. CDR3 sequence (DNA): TGTGCCAGCAGCTGGACAGGGGGAAGCGGCTACACCTTC.

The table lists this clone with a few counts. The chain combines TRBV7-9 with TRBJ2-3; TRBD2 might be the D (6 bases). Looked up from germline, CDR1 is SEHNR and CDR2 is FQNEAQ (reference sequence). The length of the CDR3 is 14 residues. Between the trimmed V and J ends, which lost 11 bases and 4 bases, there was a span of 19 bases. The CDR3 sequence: CALSRSWEADTQYF. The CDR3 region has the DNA TGTGCCCTTAGTCGGTCCTGGGAGGCAGATACGCAGTATTTT.

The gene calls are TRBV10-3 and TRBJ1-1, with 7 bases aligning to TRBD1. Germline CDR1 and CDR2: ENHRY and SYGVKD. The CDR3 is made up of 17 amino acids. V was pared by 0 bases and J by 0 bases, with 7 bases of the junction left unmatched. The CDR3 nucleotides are TGTGCCATCAGTGAGTCGACAGGGTTCGGTATGAACACTGAAGCTTTCTTT. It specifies CAISESTGFGMNTEAFF.

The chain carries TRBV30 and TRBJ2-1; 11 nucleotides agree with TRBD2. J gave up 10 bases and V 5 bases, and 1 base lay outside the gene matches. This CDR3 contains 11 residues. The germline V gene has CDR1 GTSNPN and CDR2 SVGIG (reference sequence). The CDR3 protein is CAWASGREQFF. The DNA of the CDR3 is TGTGCCTGGGCTAGCGGGAGGGAGCAGTTCTTC. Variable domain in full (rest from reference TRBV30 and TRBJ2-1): SQTIHQWPATLVQPVGSPLSLECTVEGTSNPNLYWYRQAAGRGLQLLFYSVGIGQISSEVPQNLSASRPQDRQFILSSKKLLLSDSGFYLCAWASGREQFFGPGTRLTVL.

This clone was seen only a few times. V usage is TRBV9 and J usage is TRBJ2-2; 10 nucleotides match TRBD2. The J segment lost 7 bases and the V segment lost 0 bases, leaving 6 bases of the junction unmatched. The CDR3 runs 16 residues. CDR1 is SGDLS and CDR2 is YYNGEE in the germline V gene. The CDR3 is CASSVVASGSVGELFF. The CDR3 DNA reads TGTGCCAGCAGCGTAGTTGCTAGCGGGAGTGTCGGGGAGCTGTTTTTT.